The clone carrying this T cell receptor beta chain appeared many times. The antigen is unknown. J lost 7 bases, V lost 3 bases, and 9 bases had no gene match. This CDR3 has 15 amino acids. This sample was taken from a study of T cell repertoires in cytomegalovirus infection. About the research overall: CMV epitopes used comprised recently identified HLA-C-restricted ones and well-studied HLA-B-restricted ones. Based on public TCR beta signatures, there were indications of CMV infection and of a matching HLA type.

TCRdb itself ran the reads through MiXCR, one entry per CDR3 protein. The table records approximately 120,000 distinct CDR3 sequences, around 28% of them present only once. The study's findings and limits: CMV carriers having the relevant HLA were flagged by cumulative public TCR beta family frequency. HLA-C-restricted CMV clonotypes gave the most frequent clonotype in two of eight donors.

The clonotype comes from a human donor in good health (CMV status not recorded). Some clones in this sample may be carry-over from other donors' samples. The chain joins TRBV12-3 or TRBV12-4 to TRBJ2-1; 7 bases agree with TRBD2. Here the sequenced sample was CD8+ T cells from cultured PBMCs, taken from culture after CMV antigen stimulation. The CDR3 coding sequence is TGTGCCAGCAGTTTCGGGGGGATGCTCGAGAATGAGCAGTTCTTC. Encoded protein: CASSFGGMLENEQFF.